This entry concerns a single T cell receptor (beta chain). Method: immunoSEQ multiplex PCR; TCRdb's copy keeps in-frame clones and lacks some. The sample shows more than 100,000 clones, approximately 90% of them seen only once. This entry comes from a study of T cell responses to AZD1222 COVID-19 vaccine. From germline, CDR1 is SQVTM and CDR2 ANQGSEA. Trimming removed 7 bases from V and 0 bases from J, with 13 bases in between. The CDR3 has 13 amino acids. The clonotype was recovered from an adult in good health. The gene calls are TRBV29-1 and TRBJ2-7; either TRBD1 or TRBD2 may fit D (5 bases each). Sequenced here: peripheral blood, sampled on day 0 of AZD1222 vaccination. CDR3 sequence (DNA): TGCAGCGGGGGCCGGGACGGCTCCTACGAGCAGTACTTC. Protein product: CSGGRDGSYEQYF.